This T cell receptor (beta chain) was documented in a study of T-cell reconstitution after alpha-beta-depleted transplantation in children. Germline loops: CDR1 LNHNV, CDR2 YYDKDF (reference sequence). V gave up 6 bases and J gave up 4 bases; unmatched junction bases: 9. The CDR3 loop spans 15 amino acids. Unique molecular identifiers were incorporated into the prepared TCRbeta library. TCRdb itself ran the PCR reads through MiXCR, one entry per CDR3 protein. The table lists about 20,000 distinct CDR3 sequences, roughly a tenth of them singletons, with roughly 25% in the top ten. This clonotype showed up just a few times.

This specimen consisted of PBMCs from the stem cell graft donor, obtained from the stem cell graft. The V and J genes are TRBV15 and TRBJ1-5, with 7 bases lining up with TRBD1. This sequence was found in a human donor who donated a stem cell graft to a child with chronic granulomatous disease. The CDR3 DNA reads TGTGCCACCAGGTCCGGGGCAGGGGGAAATCAGCCCCAGCATTTT. This codes for CATRSGAGGNQPQHF. The whole variable domain, remainder taken from reference TRBV15 and TRBJ1-5, is DAMVIQNPRYQVTQFGKPVTLSCSQTLNHNVMYWYQQKSSQAPKLLFHYYDKDFNNEADTPDNFQSRRPNTSFCFLDIRSPGLGDTAMYLCATRSGAGGNQPQHFGDGTRLSIL.